The 25 T cell receptor beta chains listed next were all sequenced from one sample in a study of blood T cell repertoires in COVID-19. Clones were sequenced by immunoSEQ multiplex PCR, and TCRdb holds only the in-frame ones, with some missing. The top ten hold approximately 2.4% of the sample, which has over 150,000 clones, about nine tenths seen once. The sample consisted of PBMCs or T cells enriched from blood (not recorded which). These receptors all come from a woman aged 25 to 39 who had recovered from COVID-19.

The CDR3 DNA follows: TGTGCCATCAAGCGACAGGGGCAAGGCTACACCTTC. Residues: CAIKRQGQGYTF. The gene calls are TRBV10-3 and TRBJ1-2; 8 bases match TRBD1. Germline CDR1 reads ENHRY; CDR2 reads SYGVKD. The J segment lost 8 bases and the V segment lost 7 bases, leaving 6 bases of the junction unmatched. The CDR3 totals 12 residues.

The CDR3 here is CASSNTRYHEQYF. The CDR3 nucleotides are TGTGCCAGCAGTAACACTAGGTACCACGAGCAGTACTTC. The chain combines TRBV6-5 with TRBJ2-7, with D perhaps TRBD2 (5 bases). CDR1 is MNHEY and CDR2 is SVGAGI in the germline V gene. The CDR3 runs to 13 residues. V lost 5 bases and J 5 bases, leaving 13 bases between the germline ends.

The J gene is TRBJ1-2, the V gene TRBV5-1, with TRBD1 matching 7 bases. The CDR3 has 15 amino acids. Germline CDR1 is SGHRS and CDR2 is YFSETQ. J lost 13 bases, V lost 2 bases, and 17 bases had no gene match. Here the CDR3 reads CASSFWRGETGSGTF. Written as DNA, the CDR3 is TGCGCCAGCAGCTTTTGGCGGGGGGAGACAGGGTCTGGCACCTTC.

The rearrangement joins TRBV11-3 to TRBJ2-3; TRBD2 matches at 13 bases. From germline, CDR1 is SGHNT and CDR2 YENEEA. Trimming at V came to 2 bases and at J to 2 bases, leaving 4 bases not matched to a gene. The CDR3 has 17 residues. CDR3 coding DNA: TGTGCCAGCAGCTTAAGACTAGCGGGGGGCAACACAGATACGCAGTATTTT. It specifies CASSLRLAGGNTDTQYF. The complete variable domain, with remaining parts taken from reference TRBV11-3 and TRBJ2-3, reads EAGVVQSPRYKIIEKKQPVAFWCNPISGHNTLYWYLQNLGQGPELLIRYENEEAVDDSQLPKDRFSAERLKGVDSTLKIQPAELGDSAVYLCASSLRLAGGNTDTQYFGPGTRLTVL.

The rearrangement uses TRBV19 and TRBJ1-1; D perhaps matches TRBD1 (5 bases). Trimming removed 6 bases from V and 3 bases from J, with 11 bases in between. Germline lookup yields CDR1 LNHDA and CDR2 SQIVND (reference sequence). The CDR3 is made up of 13 amino acids. DNA for the CDR3: TGTGCCAGTAGAACCACCAGGGACACTGAAGCTTTCTTT. Its translation is CASRTTRDTEAFF.

This chain connects TRBV6-5 to TRBJ2-7, with D maybe TRBD1 (5 bases). From germline, CDR1 is MNHEY and CDR2 SVGAGI. CDR3 length: 14 residues. Trimming stripped 6 bases from V and 0 bases from J, with 12 bases between. CDR3 nucleotides: TGTGCCAGCAGATTCAGAGACAGCTCCTACGAGCAGTACTTC. Its translation: CASRFRDSSYEQYF.

The V and J genes are TRBV4-1 and TRBJ1-1; D is unclear. The CDR3 extends over 14 amino acids. V lost 0 bases and J lost 7, with 12 bases in between. The germline gives CDR1 MGHRA, CDR2 YSYEKL. CDR3 nucleotides: TGCGCCAGCAGCCAAGATGCGATACCCCTTGAAGCTTTCTTT. This translates into CASSQDAIPLEAFF.

The chain carries TRBV29-1 and TRBJ1-4; 10 bases align to TRBD1. Losses at the gene ends were 4 bases for V and 12 bases for J; bases not matched to a gene: 14. Germline V gene lookup returns CDR1 SQVTM and CDR2 ANQGSEA. There are 15 residues in the CDR3. The CDR3 DNA reads as TGCAGCGTTGCCCCGATAGGGACAGGGGCTGGGGAACTGTTTTTT. Protein product: CSVAPIGTGAGELFF.

This chain joins TRBV6-6 and TRBJ2-7; 11 nucleotides line up with TRBD2. The germline V gene has CDR1 MNHNY and CDR2 SVGAGI (reference sequence). V shed 7 bases, J shed 5 bases, and the junction held 10 bases outside the gene matches. This CDR3 region has 15 residues. In nucleotides, the CDR3 is TGTGCCAGCAACCCCACTAGCGGGAGTGATAACGAGCAGTACTTC. It encodes CASNPTSGSDNEQYF.

In its sample, this clone was seen a few times. The chain carries TRBV19 and TRBJ1-6, with 9 bases that match TRBD1. Germline CDR1 is LNHDA and CDR2 is SQIVND (reference sequence). J lost 10 bases, V lost 6 bases, and 7 bases had no gene match. The CDR3 consists of 14 residues. CDR3 residues: CASRPGQGRSPLHF. The CDR3 nucleotides are TGTGCCAGTAGGCCGGGACAGGGCCGGTCACCCCTCCACTTT. Supplemented by reference TRBV19 and TRBJ1-6, the full variable domain reads DGGITQSPKYLFRKEGQNVTLSCEQNLNHDAMYWYRQDPGQGLRLIYYSQIVNDFQKGDIAEGYSVSREKKESFPLTVTSAQKNPTAFYLCASRPGQGRSPLHFGNGTRLTVT.

The chain links TRBV4-3 to TRBJ2-5; D is possibly TRBD1 (6 bases). Trimming pared 0 bases from V and 5 bases from J, leaving 13 bases between. The CDR3 covers 15 residues. Germline V gene sequence: CDR1 LGHNA, CDR2 YSLEER. The CDR3: CASSQESGDRETQYF. The CDR3 DNA reads as TGCGCCAGCAGCCAAGAGAGTGGTGACAGGGAGACCCAGTACTTC.

The J gene is TRBJ1-1, the V gene TRBV10-3, with D unclear. Germline assignment: CDR1 ENHRY and CDR2 SYGVKD. Trimming stripped 6 bases from V and 0 bases from J, with 14 bases between. The CDR3 contains 15 residues. The CDR3 DNA is TGTGCCATCAGGGCAGGAAGCCCCATGAACACTGAAGCTTTCTTT. Protein sequence: CAIRAGSPMNTEAFF.

The chain has TRBV5-1 and TRBJ2-3; 7 nucleotides align to TRBD1. CDR1 is SGHRS and CDR2 is YFSETQ in the germline V gene. This CDR3 comprises 15 residues. After removal of 4 bases from V and 5 bases from J, the junction contained 10 bases not matched to a gene. The CDR3, as DNA: TGCGCCAGCAGCCCCGACAGGGTGTGGGGAGATACGCAGTATTTT. Translated: CASSPDRVWGDTQYF.

The chain uses TRBV29-1 and TRBJ2-3; 7 nucleotides agree with TRBD2. The CDR3 totals 14 residues. V shed 3 bases and J 5 bases; nucleotides not matched to a gene: 8. In germline, CDR1 is SQVTM, CDR2 ANQGSEA. The CDR3 spells CSVDDGGTGDTQYF. CDR3 in DNA: TGCAGCGTTGATGACGGGGGGACGGGAGATACGCAGTATTTT.

The rearrangement joins TRBV7-9 to TRBJ1-1; no clear D. CDR1 is SEHNR and CDR2 is FQNEAQ in the germline V gene (reference sequence). Trimming took 5 bases from V and 9 from J, leaving 10 bases between them. There are 11 residues in the CDR3. The CDR3: CASSPAGKAFF. In nucleotides, the CDR3 is TGTGCCAGCAGCCCAGCAGGTAAAGCTTTCTTT.

The chain is built from TRBV3-1 (or the pseudogene TRBV3-2) and TRBJ2-1; 13 bases fit TRBD2. The CDR3 extends over 16 amino acids. V lost 3 bases to trimming and J lost 6 bases; unmatched junction nucleotides: 5. Looked up from germline, CDR1 is LGHDT and CDR2 is YNNKEL (reference sequence). This CDR3 reads CASSQAWTSGSNEQFF. Written as DNA, the CDR3 is TGTGCCAGCAGCCAGGCCTGGACTAGCGGGAGCAATGAGCAGTTCTTC.

The V call is TRBV3-1 (or the pseudogene TRBV3-2), the J call TRBJ2-4; 8 bases are a match to TRBD2. Germline CDR1 is LGHDT and CDR2 is YNNKEL (reference sequence). Losses at the gene ends were 5 bases for V and 0 bases for J; bases not matched to a gene: 9. The CDR3 is made up of 17 amino acids. The DNA for the CDR3 is TGTGCCAGCAGCGCTCGAAGCGGGGGACAAGCCAAAAACATTCAGTACTTC. This sequence encodes CASSARSGGQAKNIQYF.

Here the CDR3 reads CASSQEGTSGGSYNEQFF. The CDR3 DNA reads TGTGCCAGCAGCCAAGAAGGGACTAGCGGGGGCTCCTACAATGAGCAGTTCTTC. This chain links TRBV4-2 with TRBJ2-1; 14 nucleotides match TRBD2. Germline CDR1 is LGHNA and CDR2 is YNFKEQ. The CDR3 runs 18 residues. V was pared by 0 bases and J by 0 bases, with 1 base of the junction left unmatched.

The chain recombines TRBV11-2 with TRBJ1-4, with 7 bases identical to TRBD1. V lost 4 bases to trimming and J lost 4 bases; unmatched junction nucleotides: 9. The CDR3 consists of 16 residues. Germline V CDR1 and CDR2: SGHAT, FQNNGV. The CDR3 region is CASSSPGQAYNEKLFF. The CDR3 coding sequence is TGTGCCAGCAGCTCCCCCGGACAGGCTTATAATGAAAAACTGTTTTTT.

The gene calls are TRBV28 and TRBJ1-1, with 7 bases fitting TRBD1. Trimming cost V 5 bases and J 5 bases; bases outside gene matches: 5. CDR1 MDHEN and CDR2 SYDVKM come from the germline V gene. The CDR3 length is 13 residues. CDR3 sequence (DNA): TGTGCCAGCAGTGGACAGGCCGGGACTGAAGCTTTCTTT. Translating gives CASSGQAGTEAFF.

The rearrangement joins TRBV2 to TRBJ1-2, with D uncertain. Germline V gene lookup returns CDR1 SNHLY and CDR2 FYNNEI. Trimming removed 2 bases at V and 3 bases at J, with 16 bases between. This CDR3 has 16 amino acids. CDR3 nucleotide sequence: TGTGCCAGCAGTGAAAAAGGTGACTCTCCCTACTATGGCTACACCTTC. This codes for CASSEKGDSPYYGYTF.

The genes are TRBV19 and TRBJ1-2, with D perhaps TRBD1 (5 bases). Germline V lookup: CDR1 LNHDA, CDR2 SQIVND (reference sequence). There are 15 residues in the CDR3. Trimming removed 4 bases from V and 0 bases from J, with 12 bases in between. CDR3: CASSTRQIANYGYTF. The CDR3 DNA sequence: TGTGCCAGTAGTACCAGACAGATAGCTAACTATGGCTACACCTTC.

The sample holds one count of this clone. The chain uses TRBV7-6 and TRBJ1-3, with 9 nucleotides matching TRBD1. This CDR3 region has 16 residues. V trimming: 3 bases; J trimming: 0 bases; junction bases outside the gene matches: 3. CDR1 is SGHVS, CDR2 FNYEAQ, per germline. DNA for the CDR3: TGTGCCAGCAGCTTCGAGACAGGGGGCTCTGGAAACACCATATATTTT. Amino acid sequence: CASSFETGGSGNTIYF.

This chain connects TRBV27 to TRBJ1-2; D perhaps matches TRBD1 (6 bases). Germline V gene data show CDR1 as MNHEY and CDR2 as SMNVEV (reference sequence). The CDR3 runs to 16 residues. V lost 5 bases, J lost 3 bases, and 19 bases lay in between. Here the CDR3 reads CASSGPLQGKDYGYTF. The CDR3, as DNA: TGTGCCAGCAGTGGTCCCTTACAGGGAAAGGACTATGGCTACACCTTC.

This clone was seen a single time. The V gene is TRBV3-1 (or the pseudogene TRBV3-2), the J gene TRBJ2-1; TRBD2 matches 14 bases. V dropped 3 bases and J dropped 9; count of bases not matched to a gene: 1. CDR1 LGHDT and CDR2 YNNKEL come from the germline V gene (reference sequence). The CDR3 contains 14 residues. The CDR3 here is CASSQGLAGVEQFF. CDR3 in DNA: TGTGCCAGCAGCCAGGGACTAGCGGGAGTTGAGCAGTTCTTC.